The T cell receptor (beta chain) described here comes from a study of blood T cell repertoires in COVID-19 (TCRdb year 2020). Context from the whole study: The collaborator samples originated in the United States, Italy and Spain and spanned the acute and convalescent phases of COVID-19. The material from the prospective study consisted of cDNA or gDNA derived from T cells, B-cell-depleted T cells, or PBMCs. The dataset comprised deeply sampled blood TCRbeta repertoires from subjects exposed to, actively infected with, or recovered from COVID-19. The repertoires were released in a freely available public database meant as a resource for research on the immune response to SARS-CoV-2. Samples came from the ongoing ImmuneRACE study (first 160 participants) plus 1,254 subjects from 6 global collaborators. A de-identified subject ID, COVID-19 status, age in years and sex were almost always included in the sample metadata. Where available, HLA class I and class II types were taken from metadata supplied by the sample provider and were not determined by assay-based typing.

Participants in the prospective study were aged about 18 to 95 years, lived in 20 to 25 United States geographic areas, and enrolled through a virtual design. To assign participants to cohorts, the prospective study relied on clinical history that participants themselves reported in a screening survey and a study questionnaire. Recovered participants in ImmuneRACE Cohort 3 were defined by two consecutive negative NP/OP PCR tests, clearance by a healthcare professional, or resolution of symptoms. In the prospective study, mobile phlebotomists collected whole blood, serum and a nasopharyngeal or oropharyngeal swab from each participant. Over a roughly 2-month period, participants in the prospective study had the option of providing additional blood draws and questionnaires. Before DNA extraction, prospective study blood samples were shipped either frozen or at room temperature. For this clone: This clone's antigen is unknown. The sample holds no much larger clone one base away, and base qualities are not on file.

TCRbeta CDR3 regions were amplified from genomic DNA by means of the immunoSEQ Assay, a bias-controlled multiplex PCR. Under the source paper's analysis protocol: Nucleated cell counts per sample were estimated from amplification of reference gene primers within the assay. To quantify the absolute abundance of each unique TCRbeta CDR3 rearrangement, sequence reads were collapsed and filtered. For each sample, productive Simpson clonality was calculated by taking the square root of Simpson's diversity index across productive rearrangements. TCRdb took this table from immuneACCESS and kept in-frame rearrangements with V and J called. Such tables lack part of the clones; where checked against another copy, unresolved V genes explain under half of the gap, and the rest is unexplained. That table gives V, J and clone size, and the DNA gave D and trimming. In all, the sample holds roughly 260,000 clones, and around nine tenths of those were seen once. The ten largest clones add up to roughly 3% of the sample.

In the germline V gene (reference sequence), CDR1 corresponds to SEHNR and CDR2 to FQNEAQ. The CDR3 runs 14 residues from the cysteine to the phenylalanine. Kept here is only the CDR3 DNA, which spans 42 bases and is read in frame from base 1. V ends up 5 bases short and J 6 bases short, with an unmatched junction base count of 4. The paper's findings and limits, for the study overall: The quantity of clinical and demographic metadata differed by source and by participant and was supplied without curation.

The receptor's source is a woman aged 18-29 years who had recovered from COVID-19. The sample was PBMCs or T cells enriched from blood (not recorded which). The rearranged chain carries TRBV7-9 and TRBJ1-6; TRBD1 agrees with 7 junctional bases. The nucleotide sequence reads as follows: TGTGCCAGCAGCGAACAGGGGTTTAATTCACCCCTCCACTTT. Its protein product is CASSEQGFNSPLHF.